The T cell receptor beta chain under discussion was sequenced for a study of human T cells and chemical hapten exposure. TCRdb re-analysed the RACE reads in MiXCR, keeping a single row per CDR3 protein. The data hold more than 85,000 distinct CDR3 sequences, with approximately 9.9% observed a single time. In this sample, this clonotype turned up many times. The time point: patch test 2, 6 weeks after DPC sensitization. Treatment indicated: therapeutic diphenylcyclopropenone sensitization with weekly scalp DPC. The sequencing used whole blood, collected in connection with sensitization to the hapten diphenylcyclopropenone (DPC). The clonotype comes from a man aged 35 to 55 with alopecia areata. Some clones in this sample may be carry-over from other donors' samples.

The DNA of the CDR3 is TGTGCCACCAGTGAGCCTCCGAACACCGGGGAGCTGTTTTTT. It encodes CATSEPPNTGELFF. The rearrangement links TRBV24-1 to TRBJ2-2; D gene ambiguous. In germline, CDR1 is KGHDR, CDR2 SFDVKD. The CDR3 has 14 residues. Trimming removed 4 bases at V and 0 bases at J, with 5 bases between.